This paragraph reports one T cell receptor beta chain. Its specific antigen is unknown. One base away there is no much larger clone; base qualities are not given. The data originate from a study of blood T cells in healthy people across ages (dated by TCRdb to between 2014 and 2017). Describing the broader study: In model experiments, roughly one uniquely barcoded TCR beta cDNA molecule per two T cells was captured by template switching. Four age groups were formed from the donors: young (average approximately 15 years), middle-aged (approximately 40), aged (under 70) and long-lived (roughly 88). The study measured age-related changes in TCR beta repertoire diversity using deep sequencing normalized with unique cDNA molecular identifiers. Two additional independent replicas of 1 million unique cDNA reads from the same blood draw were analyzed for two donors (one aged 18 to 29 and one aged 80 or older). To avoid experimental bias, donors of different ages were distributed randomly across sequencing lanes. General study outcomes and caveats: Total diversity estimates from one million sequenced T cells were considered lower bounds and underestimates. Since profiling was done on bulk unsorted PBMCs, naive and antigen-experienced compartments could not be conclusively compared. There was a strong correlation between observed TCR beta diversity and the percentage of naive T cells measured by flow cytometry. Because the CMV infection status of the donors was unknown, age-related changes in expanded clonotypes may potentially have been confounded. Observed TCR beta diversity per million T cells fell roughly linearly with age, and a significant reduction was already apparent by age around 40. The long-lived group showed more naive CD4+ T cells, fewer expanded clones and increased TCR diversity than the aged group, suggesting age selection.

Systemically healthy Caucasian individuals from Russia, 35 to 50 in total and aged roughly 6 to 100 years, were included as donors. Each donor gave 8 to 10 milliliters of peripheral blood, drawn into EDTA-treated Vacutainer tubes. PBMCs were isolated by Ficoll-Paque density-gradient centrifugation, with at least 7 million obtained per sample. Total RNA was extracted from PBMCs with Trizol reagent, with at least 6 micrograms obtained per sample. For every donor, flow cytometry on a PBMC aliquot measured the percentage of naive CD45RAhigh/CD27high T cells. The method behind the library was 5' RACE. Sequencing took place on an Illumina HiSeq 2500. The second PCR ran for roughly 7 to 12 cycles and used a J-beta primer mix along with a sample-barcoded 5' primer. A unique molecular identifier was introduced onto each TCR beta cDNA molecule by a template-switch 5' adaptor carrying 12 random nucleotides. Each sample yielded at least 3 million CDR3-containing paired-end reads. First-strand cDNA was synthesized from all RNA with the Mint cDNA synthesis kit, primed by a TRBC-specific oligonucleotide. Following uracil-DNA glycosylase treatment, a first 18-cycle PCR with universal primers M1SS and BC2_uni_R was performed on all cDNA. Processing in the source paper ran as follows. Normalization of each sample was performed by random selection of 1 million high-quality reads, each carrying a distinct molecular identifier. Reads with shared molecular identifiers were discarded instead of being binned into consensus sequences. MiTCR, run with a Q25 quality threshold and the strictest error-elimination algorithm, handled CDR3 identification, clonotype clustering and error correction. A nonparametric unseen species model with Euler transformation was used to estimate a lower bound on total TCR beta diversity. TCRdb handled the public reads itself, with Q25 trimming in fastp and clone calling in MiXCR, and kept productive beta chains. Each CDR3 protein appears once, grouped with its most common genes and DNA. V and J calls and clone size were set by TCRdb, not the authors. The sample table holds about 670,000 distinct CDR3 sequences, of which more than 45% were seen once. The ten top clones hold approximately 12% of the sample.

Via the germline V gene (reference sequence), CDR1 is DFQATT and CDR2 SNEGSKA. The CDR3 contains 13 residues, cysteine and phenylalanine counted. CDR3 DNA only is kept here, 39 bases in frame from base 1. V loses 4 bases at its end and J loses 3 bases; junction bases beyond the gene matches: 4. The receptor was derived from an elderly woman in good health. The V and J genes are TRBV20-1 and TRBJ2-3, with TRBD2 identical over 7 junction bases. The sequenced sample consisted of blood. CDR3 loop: CSAMPSGTDTQYF. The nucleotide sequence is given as TGCAGTGCTATGCCTAGCGGAACAGATACGCAGTATTTT.